This passage covers 27 T cell receptor delta chains from one sample sequenced in a study of γδ T cells in repeated Plasmodium falciparum infection. Vgamma9/Vdelta2+ and Vdelta2-negative gammadelta T cells were flow-sorted from PBMC for bulk sequencing. TCRdb made new clone calls on the multiplex PCR reads using CATT. The sample has approximately 93,000 delta-chain clones; 0.9% to 1% are singletons. Sequences were obtained from gamma-delta T cells from blood. The origin of the receptors is a pool of human donors (malaria-infected and uninfected, not separated).

In regard to this clone: A far bigger clonotype differs at one base, so this is likely a read error. The same CDR3 also results from other DNA sequences found in this sample. This chain joins TRDV1 and TRDJ1, with D possibly matching TRDD2 (6 bases). TCRdb gives no J gene; it was assigned here by matching the DNA to germline. The CDR3 loop spans 18 amino acids. The V gene's germline CDR1 is TSWWSYY and CDR2 QGS. The CDR3: CALGEAFFLDGRGGKLIF. The CDR3 DNA is TGTGCCCTTGGGGAAGCCTTCTTCCTCGACGGGAGAGGGGGTAAACTCATCTTT.

Worth noting for this clone: A far larger clone is a single base away, which makes a read error likely. Other nucleotide sequences in the sample specify the same CDR3. The V gene call reads TRDV2; no J gene was called; the listed D gene, TRDD3, was not tested against the DNA. Looked up from germline, CDR1 is GEAIGNYY and CDR2 is EKD. This CDR3 is 20 amino acids long. The CDR3 here is CACDSPPGDTNAFYTDKLIF. The CDR3 nucleotides read TGTGCCTGTGACTCCCCCCCGGGGGATACAAACGCTTTCTACACCGATAAGCTCATCTTT.

This clone was seen a handful of times. The likely explanation is a read error, given a far larger clone one base away. Other DNA sequences of this sample code for an identical CDR3. No J gene call was made, and the V gene is TRDV2; the table's D call, TRDD3, has no DNA check behind it. CDR3 size: 19 residues. The germline CDR1 and CDR2 sequences are GEAIGNYY and EKD. The CDR3 here is CACDTVLGDTRALTAQLFF. In DNA form, the CDR3 reads TGTGCCTGTGACACCGTACTGGGGGATACGCGGGCTTTGACAGCACAACTTTTCTTT.

This clone was counted between two and nine times. Only one base separates this from a far larger clonotype, so it likely reflects a read error. This sample includes further DNA sequences coding for the same CDR3. The chain carries TRDV2 and TRDJ1, with D hard to call. TCRdb is silent on the J gene; assignment here came from matching the DNA to germline. The germline V gene encodes CDR1 GEAIGNYY and CDR2 EKD. V was clipped by 5 bases and J by 8 bases, with 20 bases between them. This CDR3 is built from 14 residues. DNA for the CDR3: TGTGCCTGTGTCCCAGGTACCGAGGCCCTAAAACTCATCTTT. The encoded protein is CACVPGTEALKLIF.

Notes on this clone: TCRdb lists the protein of a much larger clone for this DNA, which differs at residue 6, so this is likely a read error; the protein given here is translated from the DNA itself. V and J are TRDV2 and TRDJ1; TRDD3 matches 10 bases. No J gene was available from TCRdb, and it was assigned here by a germline match of the DNA. Germline V CDR1 and CDR2: GEAIGNYY, EKD. This CDR3 contains 19 residues. With V trimmed by 0 bases and J by 0 bases, 12 bases remained unmatched. CDR3 region: CACDTSGHTGGWYTDKLIF. The DNA for the CDR3 is TGTGCCTGTGACACCTCGGGCCATACTGGGGGATGGTACACCGATAAACTCATCTTT.

Judged by abundance, this clone is medium-sized. This sequence joins TRDV2 and TRDJ3; no firm D call. Germline loops: CDR1 GEAIGNYY, CDR2 EKD. V gave up 0 bases and J gave up 1 base, with 6 bases separating them. The CDR3 is 16 amino acids. The CDR3 DNA sequence: TGTGCCTGTGACACCGTGGGATCCTGGGACACCCGACAGATGTTTTTC. It specifies CACDTVGSWDTRQMFF.

Comments on this clone: The protein held in TCRdb is that of a much larger clone and does not match this DNA's translation at residue 22, likely because of a read error; the protein shown is translated from the DNA. This rearrangement joins TRDV1 to TRDJ1; 13 positions agree with TRDD3. CDR1 is TSWWSYY, CDR2 QGS, per germline. The CDR3 is 25 amino acids. The CDR3 sequence: CALGELPFTRTGGYARRLYTDELIF. CDR3 bases: TGTGCTCTTGGGGAATTACCTTTCACAAGGACTGGGGGATACGCGCGCCGACTGTACACCGATGAACTCATCTTT.

With regard to this clone: The protein held in TCRdb is that of a much larger clone and does not match this DNA's translation at residue 6, likely because of a read error; the protein shown is translated from the DNA. The chain carries TRDV2 and TRDJ1; D is perhaps TRDD3 (6 bases). The J gene comes from matching the DNA to germline here; TCRdb lacks it. The CDR3 extends over 18 amino acids. Trimming pared 0 bases from V and 2 bases from J, leaving 21 bases between. Germline V gene lookup returns CDR1 GEAIGNYY and CDR2 EKD. DNA of the CDR3: TGTGCCTGTGACACCATCTCCGGGGGAATACACGGGACCGATAAACTCATCTTT. Amino acids: CACDTISGGIHGTDKLIF.

About this clone itself: This likely came from a read error, as a far larger clone is one base away. This same CDR3 is encoded by further DNA sequences in the sample. This chain links TRDV1 with TRDJ1; 9 bases match TRDD2. In the absence of a J gene in TCRdb, the DNA was matched to germline to assign it here. V shed 4 bases, J shed 0 bases, and the junction held 12 bases outside the gene matches. The germline CDR1 and CDR2 sequences are TSWWSYY and QGS. This CDR3 is built from 18 residues. The CDR3 coding sequence is TGTGCTCTTGGGGTTTCTTCCTTCCTACGGGGGTACACCGATAAACTCATCTTT. Its protein is CALGVSSFLRGYTDKLIF.

As regards this clone: This probably arose from a read error, given a far larger clone one base away. The same CDR3 is also encoded by other DNA sequences in this sample. This chain connects TRDV2 to TRDJ1; perhaps TRDD2 as D (5 bases). As TCRdb names no J gene, one was assigned here on the basis of a DNA match to germline. Looked up from germline, CDR1 is GEAIGNYY and CDR2 is EKD. The CDR3 consists of 18 residues. CDR3 bases: TGTGCCTGTGACACCGTCCTAAGAGGGGCCGCGTACACCGACAAACTCATCTTT. Translation: CACDTVLRGAAYTDKLIF.

Details on this clone: TCRdb records a much larger clone's protein for this DNA, with a difference at residue 7 that likely arises from a read error; the protein given is the translation of the DNA. The chain couples TRDV2 to TRDJ1; no clear D. No J gene was available from TCRdb, and it was assigned here by a germline match of the DNA. Trimming removed 0 bases at V and 0 bases at J, with 10 bases between. This CDR3 has 15 amino acids. Germline V gene lookup returns CDR1 GEAIGNYY and CDR2 EKD. As DNA, the CDR3 is TGTGCCTGTGACACCGTGGAGGGTTACACCGATAAACTCATCTTT. Amino acids: CACDTVEGYTDKLIF.

This clone was counted between two and nine times. TCRdb records a much larger clone's protein for this DNA, with a difference at residue 11 that likely arises from a read error; the protein given is the translation of the DNA. The chain joins TRDV2 to TRDJ1, with TRDD3 matching 7 bases. The J gene, not given by TCRdb, was assigned here from a germline match of the nucleotide sequence. This CDR3 region has 16 residues. CDR1 is GEAIGNYY, CDR2 EKD, per germline. Losses at the gene ends were 1 base for V and 3 bases for J; bases not matched to a gene: 10. The CDR3 here is CACDTLWGPHADKLIF. The DNA of the CDR3 is TGTGCCTGTGACACACTCTGGGGGCCACACGCCGATAAACTCATCTTT.

A few counts support this clone. A far larger clone is just one base off, so this is likely a read error. Other DNA sequences from this sample encode an identical CDR3 as well. The CDR3 is CACDTVSGGSPFLYTDKLIF. In DNA, the CDR3 is TGTGCCTGTGACACCGTGAGTGGAGGATCCCCCTTTCTCTACACCGATAAACTCATCTTT. The V call is TRDV2, the J call TRDJ1, with D unclear. The J gene, left out of TCRdb, was set here by checking the DNA against germline. CDR3 size: 20 residues. Germline CDR1 reads GEAIGNYY; CDR2 reads EKD. Trimming stripped 0 bases from V and 0 bases from J, with 25 bases between.

This clone was counted many times. J is TRDJ1 and V is TRDV2, with 13 nucleotides matching TRDD3. The CDR3 runs to 18 residues. V lost 3 bases and J lost 3; bases outside the gene matches: 12. Germline V gene sequence: CDR1 GEAIGNYY, CDR2 EKD. For the CDR3, the DNA is TGTGCCTGTGACCAGCTAAGTACTGGGGGATACGCTCCCGATAAACTCATCTTT. It encodes CACDQLSTGGYAPDKLIF.

This clone has only a few counts. This is likely an artifact of a read error, given a far larger clone one base away. This sample also contains other DNA sequences that code for the same CDR3. The V gene was identified as TRDV1, while no J gene was called; TRDD3 reflects the table's D call only, with no check against the DNA. The CDR3 contains 22 residues. Germline V CDR1 and CDR2: TSWWSYY, QGS. CDR3 in amino acids: CALGEGVTRGRLGAPYTDKLIF. DNA for the CDR3: TGTGCTCTTGGGGAAGGTGTTACCCGGGGCCGACTGGGGGCTCCGTACACCGATAAACTCATCTTC.

This clone has only a few counts. TCRdb pairs this DNA with a much larger clone's protein that differs at residue 10, likely a read error; the protein shown was translated from the DNA. The V and J genes are TRDV1 and TRDJ1, with D perhaps TRDD2 (5 bases). In the absence of a J gene in TCRdb, the DNA was matched to germline to assign it here. Germline CDR1 and CDR2: TSWWSYY and QGS. V dropped 3 bases and J dropped 0 bases, with 26 bases sitting between them. The CDR3 has 20 residues. CDR3 amino acids: CALGDPQSSHPHPYTDKLIF. CDR3 DNA sequence: TGTGCTCTTGGGGACCCACAATCTTCCCACCCTCACCCGTACACCGATAAACTCATCTTT.

Concerning this clone itself: TCRdb attributes to this sequence the protein of a much larger clone, which differs from the DNA translation at residue 20; a read error is likely, and the protein displayed is translated from the DNA. The V segment is TRDV1, and no J call was made; the table gives TRDD3 as D, unverified against the DNA. Germline CDR1 is TSWWSYY and CDR2 is QGS. The CDR3 covers 21 residues. DNA of the CDR3: TGTGCTCTTGGTGGAACCTGGGGGATACAAAACCATCTTTTATACACCGATAAACTCACCTTT. It yields the protein CALGGTWGIQNHLLYTDKLTF.

Of note for this clone: TCRdb lists the protein of a much larger clone for this DNA, which differs at residue 12, so this is likely a read error; the protein given here is translated from the DNA itself. This sequence joins TRDV2 and TRDJ1; a possible D gene is TRDD2 (5 bases). Since TCRdb gives no J gene, matching the DNA to germline was used here to assign it. The CDR3 runs to 18 residues. V was shortened by 3 bases and J by 6 bases, with 28 bases between the two germline ends. Germline loops: CDR1 GEAIGNYY, CDR2 EKD. Here the CDR3 DNA reads TGTGCCTGTGACCCTTCTCATTCCCGACCGGGTGACGATAATAAACTCATCTTT. Translated, it gives CACDPSHSRPGDDNKLIF.

This clone has more than one count but fewer than ten. TCRdb shows a much larger clone's protein in place of this DNA's translation, and the two differ at residue 7, likely through a read error; the protein shown is translated from the DNA. This chain connects TRDV1 to TRDJ1; D not resolved. The CDR3 is 19 residues long. The V and J ends lost 0 bases and 5 bases respectively, with 25 bases between them. CDR1 is TSWWSYY, CDR2 QGS, per germline. In DNA, the CDR3 is TGTGCTCTTGGGGAACTATGCTTTCTACGAACCCCTGGTATGGATAAACTCATCTTT. Protein product: CALGELCFLRTPGMDKLIF.

About this clone itself: The protein that TCRdb holds for this DNA derives from a much larger clone and differs from the translated DNA at residue 7, which likely indicates a read error; the protein shown here is translated from the DNA. CDR3 in amino acids: CACDSLILGGYDKLIF. Written as DNA, the CDR3 is TGTGCCTGTGACAGCCTCATACTGGGGGGGTACGATAAACTCATCTTT. J is TRDJ1 and V is TRDV2; TRDD3 aligns across 8 bases. Since TCRdb gives no J gene, matching the DNA to germline was used here to assign it. The CDR3 contains 16 residues. The V gene end was trimmed by 2 bases and the J gene end by 4 bases; junction bases not matched to a gene: 11. Germline V gives CDR1 GEAIGNYY, CDR2 EKD.

Concerning this clone itself: A single base is all that separates this from a far larger clone, so a read error is likely. Other nucleotide sequences from this sample produce the same CDR3. The gene calls are TRDV1 and TRDJ1; D is perhaps TRDD3 (6 bases). Looked up from germline, CDR1 is TSWWSYY and CDR2 is QGS. The CDR3 consists of 16 residues. V lost 5 bases to trimming and J lost 9 bases, with 25 bases between them. CDR3 protein: CALGNFPRYWVGELIF. CDR3 sequence (DNA): TGTGCTCTTGGGAACTTCCCGAGATACTGGGTTGGGGAACTCATCTTT.

In regard to this clone: A far larger clone lies a single base away; this is likely a read error. Other DNA sequences from this sample encode an identical CDR3 as well. This CDR3 is CAFNDLTLFETTDVGDSSWDTRQMFF. The CDR3 bases are TGTGCCTTTAATGATCTAACCCTCTTCGAGACCACTGATGTGGGGGACAGCTCCTGGGACACCCGACAGATGTTTTTC. This chain uses TRDV3 with TRDJ3, with 7 bases fitting TRDD3. TCRdb does not report a J gene; here it was assigned by matching the DNA to germline references. The length of the CDR3 is 26 residues. The germline gives CDR1 TVYSNPD, CDR2 GDNSRS (reference sequence). V lost 1 base, J lost 0 bases, and 33 bases stayed unmatched. The variable domain in full, with the rest retrieved from reference TRDV3 and TRDJ3, is CDKVTQSSPDQTVASGSEVVLLCTYDTVYSNPDLFWYRIRPDYSFQFVFYGDNSRSEGADFTQGRFSVKHILTQKAFHLVISPVRTEDSATYYCAFNDLTLFETTDVGDSSWDTRQMFFGTGIKLFVEP.

This clone was counted between two and nine times. Given a far larger clone just one base away, this is likely a sequencing read error. The same CDR3 also results from other DNA sequences found in this sample. The V gene is TRDV1, but the J gene lacks a call; the table's D call, TRDD3, has no DNA check behind it. CDR3 length: 21 amino acids. Germline-derived CDR1 and CDR2 are TSWWSYY and QGS. CDR3 in amino acids: CALRLYKIPTTGDSSPGELIF. Written as DNA, the CDR3 is TGTGCTCTCCGCCTTTATAAGATTCCTACGACTGGGGATTCAAGCCCCGGGGAGCTCATCTTT.

This clone has only a few counts. The protein that TCRdb holds for this DNA derives from a much larger clone and differs from the translated DNA at residue 10, which likely indicates a read error; the protein shown here is translated from the DNA. The V gene is TRDV2; the J gene was not called; the D call TRDD3 from the table was never checked on the DNA. CDR3 length: 15 amino acids. Germline-derived CDR1 and CDR2 are GEAIGNYY and EKD. CDR3 nucleotides: TGTGCCTGTGACACCGGAGGTGGGGGAGACTCTGGTCTCATCTTT. This codes for CACDTGGGGDSGLIF.

This clone showed up many times. The rearrangement uses TRDV1 and TRDJ1, with 10 nucleotides matching TRDD3. The germline gives CDR1 TSWWSYY, CDR2 QGS. The CDR3 sequence is 22 residues long. Trimming at V came to 0 bases and at J to 3 bases, leaving 22 bases not matched to a gene. The CDR3 loop reads CALGELRISELTGGIRADKLIF. As DNA, the CDR3 is TGTGCTCTTGGGGAACTAAGGATATCCGAACTTACTGGGGGGATACGGGCCGATAAACTCATCTTT.

This clone was picked up many times. The rearrangement joins TRDV1 to TRDJ1; 9 bases are a match to TRDD3. With V trimmed by 1 base and J by 0 bases, 15 bases remained unmatched. The germline CDR1 and CDR2 sequences are TSWWSYY and QGS. CDR3 size: 20 residues. CDR3 DNA: TGTGCTCTTGGGGAACCCTCCCTTCGGGGGATACCCTCGTACACCGATAAACTCATCTTT. Protein: CALGEPSLRGIPSYTDKLIF.

This clone was detected a few times. The protein recorded in TCRdb matches a much larger clone and deviates from this DNA's translation at residue 8, suggesting a read error; the protein here is obtained by translating the DNA. The rearrangement joins TRDV1 to TRDJ1, with TRDD3 matching 9 bases. Germline V lookup: CDR1 TSWWSYY, CDR2 QGS. J was trimmed by 4 bases and V by 1 base; bases with no gene match: 13. The CDR3 runs 18 residues. In nucleotides, the CDR3 is TGTGCTCTTGGGGAACGGTTCAGGGGGGATACTGTCGTCGATAAACTCATCTTT. Translating it yields CALGERFRGDTVVDKLIF.